These T cell receptor beta chains were read from a single sample in a study of CD8 T cells in Susac syndrome. TCRdb used MiXCR to reprocess the immunoSEQ multiplex PCR reads, holding one entry per CDR3 protein. This table has about 76,000 distinct CDR3 sequences, 91% appearing once. The specimen was CD8+ T cells from PBMCs. These receptors were obtained from a human donor with multiple sclerosis. Both conserved end residues are part of each CDR3. A D gene is named only where the DNA matches it firmly. Not every row has a clone size; where given, it reads once, few, many or a size class.

d_gene	v_gene	abundance	j_gene	CDR3nt	CDR3aa
.	TRBV4-2	.	TRBJ2-2	TGTGCCAGCAGCCAAGATTTGGAGGGGGACGGGGAGCTGTTTTTT	CASSQDLEGDGELFF
TRBD1	TRBV12-3/TRBV12-4	.	TRBJ1-4	TGTGCCAGCAGTTTCGGGACAGCCCTTAATGAAAAACTGTTTTTT	CASSFGTALNEKLFF
.	TRBV10-3	once	TRBJ1-2	TGTGCCATCAGTGAGCTTAAAGAGGATCTAAATGGCTACACCTTC	CAISELKEDLNGYTF
TRBD2	TRBV20-1	.	TRBJ2-3	TGCAGTGCTAGACTAGCGGGGGGAATCACAGATACGCAGTATTTT	CSARLAGGITDTQYF
.	TRBV7-3	once	TRBJ2-7	TGTGCCAGCAGCCCCTCGGGGCCCGACTACGAGCAGTACTTC	CASSPSGPDYEQYF
.	TRBV6-5	.	TRBJ2-5	TGTGCCAGCAGTTACTCACAGGGCCAAGAGACCCAGTACTTC	CASSYSQGQETQYF
TRBD1	TRBV28	once	TRBJ2-7	TGTGCCAGCAGTTACTTGGTGGGACAGGGATACTACGAGCAGTACTTC	CASSYLVGQGYYEQYF
.	TRBV5-6	.	TRBJ2-1	TGTGCCAGCAGCTTTGGGAATGAGCAGTTCTTC	CASSFGNEQFF
.	TRBV12-3/TRBV12-4	.	TRBJ2-7	TGTGCCAGCACCCTCAGTAGCGTTCTATTTTCCTACGAGCAGTACTTC	CASTLSSVLFSYEQYF
.	TRBV6-5	.	TRBJ2-2	TGTGCCAGCACCTACAGCACATTGTTCACCGGGGAGCTGTTTTTT	CASTYSTLFTGELFF
TRBD2	TRBV19	.	TRBJ2-7	TGTGCCAGTAGACTAGCGGAAACCGCCTACGAGCAGTACTTC	CASRLAETAYEQYF
.	TRBV7-6	.	TRBJ1-5	TGTGCCAGCAGCTTAGGAGGGGGGCTAGCCAATCAGCCCCAGCATTTT	CASSLGGGLANQPQHF
.	TRBV12-3/TRBV12-4	.	TRBJ2-1	TGTGCCAGCAGTCCTTCGCCCTACAATGAGCAGTTCTTC	CASSPSPYNEQFF
TRBD1	TRBV5-8	.	TRBJ2-4	TGTGCCAGCAGAACCGGGACAGTAGCCAAAAACATTCAGTACTTC	CASRTGTVAKNIQYF
TRBD1	TRBV20-1	.	TRBJ2-7	TGCAGTGCTAGAGACCGGGACAGGGCCTTCTACGAGCAGTACTTC	CSARDRDRAFYEQYF
TRBD2	TRBV9	.	TRBJ2-1	TGTGCCAGCAGCGTAGGCGGGAGGGCCAGTGAGCAGTTCTTC	CASSVGGRASEQFF
.	TRBV20-1	once	TRBJ2-5	TGCAGTGCCTCTAAGTTTGTGCGGGAGACCCAGTACTTC	CSASKFVRETQYF
.	TRBV9	.	TRBJ2-2	TGTGCCAGCAGCGTAGGTGTGGACGCGAACACCGGGGAGCTGTTTTTT	CASSVGVDANTGELFF
.	TRBV7-2	.	TRBJ1-5	TGTGCCAGCAGCTTAGCGATGGGAGACGATAGCAATCAGCCCCAGCATTTT	CASSLAMGDDSNQPQHF
.	TRBV5-1	.	TRBJ2-1	TGCGCCAGCAGCTCCCTAGCCGTTGACAATGAGCAGTTCTTC	CASSSLAVDNEQFF
.	TRBV5-6	.	TRBJ2-1	TGTGCCAGCAGCTTCTACGAGTACAATGAGCAGTTCTTC	CASSFYEYNEQFF
TRBD2	TRBV9	.	TRBJ2-7	TGTGCCAGCAGCCCTCGACTAGCGGGAGTTATGGACGAGCAGTACTTC	CASSPRLAGVMDEQYF
.	TRBV19	once	TRBJ1-1	TGTGCCAGTAGTGCTGACAGAGGCACTGAAGCTTTCTTT	CASSADRGTEAFF
TRBD1	TRBV19	.	TRBJ1-2	TGTGCCAGTAGTATCGCGACAGGGCCTAACTATGGCTACACCTTC	CASSIATGPNYGYTF
TRBD2	TRBV12-3/TRBV12-4	.	TRBJ2-1	TGTGCCAGCAGTTCGGGACTAGCGGGGAACAATGAGCAGTTCTTC	CASSSGLAGNNEQFF
TRBD2	TRBV12-3/TRBV12-4	few	TRBJ2-7	TGTGCCAGCAGTTCAGAGACTAGCGGGAGCTCCTACGAGCAGTACTTC	CASSSETSGSSYEQYF